The entry below describes one TCR beta chain. Antigen unknown. This may come from a read error, since a much larger clone is one base off. Samples came from axillary lymph nodes draining the breast cancer. MiXCR, run by TCRdb on the multiplex PCR reads, gives a single entry per CDR3 protein. The sample carries more than 80,000 distinct CDR3 sequences, 30% recorded once. This CDR3 has 15 residues. V dropped 8 bases and J dropped 9 bases, with 26 bases sitting between them. The germline V gene has CDR1 SNHLY and CDR2 FYNNEI. The sample belongs to a study of breast tumors, draining lymph nodes, adjacent tissues. Points from the study as a whole: The data were judged consistent with most tumor T cells coming from lymph node and expanding in tumor. Tumors had less TCR diversity than lymph nodes, more than nontumor tissue. Compared with basal-like, luminal-like tumors shared significantly more repertoire with nontumor tissue. That most tumor T cells come from lymph nodes remained unproven.

This chain joins TRBV2 and TRBJ2-7; the D gene is possibly TRBD1 (6 bases). The sample was axillary lymph node tissue. The sequence derives from a female donor with breast cancer. Some clones in this sample may be carry-over from other donors' samples. CDR3 residues: CASLSGQTGPFAQYF. The CDR3 DNA sequence: TGTGCCAGCCTATCAGGACAGACGGGGCCCTTCGCGCAGTACTTC.